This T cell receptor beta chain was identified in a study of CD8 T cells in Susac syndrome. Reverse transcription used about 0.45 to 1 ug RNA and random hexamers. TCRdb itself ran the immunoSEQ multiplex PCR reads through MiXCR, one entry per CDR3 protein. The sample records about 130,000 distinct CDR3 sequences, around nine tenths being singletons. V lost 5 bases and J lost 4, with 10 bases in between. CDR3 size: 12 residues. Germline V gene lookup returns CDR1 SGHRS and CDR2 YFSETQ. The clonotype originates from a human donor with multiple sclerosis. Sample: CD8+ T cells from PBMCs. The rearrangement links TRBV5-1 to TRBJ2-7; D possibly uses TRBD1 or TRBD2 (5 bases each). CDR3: CASRGEGYEQYF. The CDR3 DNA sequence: TGCGCCAGCAGGGGGGAAGGGTACGAGCAGTACTTC.